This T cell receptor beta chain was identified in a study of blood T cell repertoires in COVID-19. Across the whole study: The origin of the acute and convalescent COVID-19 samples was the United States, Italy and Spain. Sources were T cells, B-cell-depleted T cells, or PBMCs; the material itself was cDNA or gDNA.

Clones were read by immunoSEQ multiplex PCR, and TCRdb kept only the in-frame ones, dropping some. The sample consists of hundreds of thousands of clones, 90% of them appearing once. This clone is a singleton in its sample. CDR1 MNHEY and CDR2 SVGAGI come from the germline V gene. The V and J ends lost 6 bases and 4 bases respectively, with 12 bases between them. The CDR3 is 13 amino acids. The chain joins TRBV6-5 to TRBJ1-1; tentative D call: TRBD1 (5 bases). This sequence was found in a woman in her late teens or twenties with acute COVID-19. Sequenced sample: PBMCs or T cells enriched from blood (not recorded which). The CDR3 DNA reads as TGTGCCAGCAGACCTAGGGGTAGCACTGAAGCTTTCTTT. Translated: CASRPRGSTEAFF.